This T cell receptor beta chain was identified during a study of sequential checkpoint blockade in melanoma. Specified treatment: randomized to nivolumab then ipilimumab (arm A) or the reverse (arm B). DNA-damaging chemotherapy had not been given to any patient beforehand. Assay used: immunoSEQ multiplex PCR; TCRdb lists only in-frame clones, some missing. The sample lists over 10,000 clones, roughly three fifths occurring once. This clone was seen more than once but under ten times. Germline V CDR1 and CDR2: SGDLS, YYNGEE. This CDR3 region has 14 residues. Trimming at V came to 1 base and at J to 8 bases, leaving 5 bases not matched to a gene.

This TCR came from a human donor with melanoma. This chain joins TRBV9 and TRBJ1-4; the match to TRBD1 covers 7 bases. Source: CD8+ T cells sorted from blood (inferred from file names), taken from a patient given nivolumab and ipilimumab in sequence. CDR3 DNA sequence: TGTGCCAGCAGCGTAAAATCAGGGGGAGAAAAACTGTTTTTT. Translation: CASSVKSGGEKLFF. Filled out from reference TRBV9 and TRBJ1-4, the complete variable domain reads DSGVTQTPKHLITATGQRVTLRCSPRSGDLSVYWYQQSLDQGLQFLIQYYNGEERAKGNILERFSAQQFPDLHSELNLSSLELGDSALYFCASSVKSGGEKLFFGSGTQLSVL.